A selection of T cell receptor beta chains follows, all from one sample in a study of cytomegalovirus exposure and HLA in healthy donors. TCRdb keeps only in-frame clones here, not all; method: immunoSEQ multiplex PCR. The data show 95,000 to 150,000 clones, about 81% seen once. Sequenced material: PBMCs. The receptors come from a woman in her 30s in good health and CMV-seronegative. The conserved cysteine and the conserved F or W are not part of the CDR3 here. The D gene is left open where the match is weak.

d_gene	v_gene	j_gene	CDR3aa
NA	TRBV2	TRBJ1-6	ASGLGKQNNSPLH
TRBD1	TRBV9	TRBJ1-1	ASSALQGLGSTEAF
TRBD1	TRBV5-1	TRBJ1-1	ASSLQGYTEAF
TRBD1	TRBV10-1	TRBJ2-7	ASTGQGAYEQY
TRBD1	TRBV18	TRBJ1-1	ASSPSGTGRPNTEAF
TRBD1	TRBV2	TRBJ1-5	ASRDRGGDQPQH
TRBD1	TRBV19	TRBJ2-7	ASSPGQGLREQY
TRBD2	TRBV7-3	TRBJ2-7	ASSAHGGSVYEQY
NA	TRBV10-3	TRBJ2-1	AISPTYNEQF
TRBD2	TRBV18	TRBJ2-1	ASSPRLAGGVYEQF
TRBD1	TRBV19	TRBJ1-4	ASSPGQGTTNEKLF
TRBD1	TRBV27	TRBJ1-1	ASSQGALVSTEAF
NA	TRBV11-2	TRBJ2-7	ASSLSGGLRQVPYEQY
NA	TRBV5-5	TRBJ2-5	ASRRQETQY
NA	TRBV5-6	TRBJ2-5	ASLTGVETQY
NA	TRBV4-1	TRBJ2-5	ASSQGQEETQY
NA	TRBV4-1	TRBJ1-5	ASSPGVYSNQPQH
TRBD2	TRBV7-3	TRBJ2-5	ASSLGLAGVETQY
NA	TRBV30	TRBJ2-7	AGGGGPNYEQY
TRBD1	TRBV6-5	TRBJ2-1	ASSSPGTGLNEQF